The source of this TCR beta chain is a study of cytomegalovirus exposure and HLA in healthy donors. Across the whole study: Membership in the Caucasian-associated ancestry cluster was found for around 81% of approximately 380 genotyped donors. Overall study results and limits: TRBV6-2, TRBV6-3 and some other V segments were excluded as indistinguishable.

With 7 bases removed from V and 0 bases from J, the gap between germline ends came to 12 bases. The CDR3 extends over 15 amino acids. Germline V gives CDR1 LNHDA, CDR2 SQIVND (reference sequence). The PCR made use of 60 Vbeta and 13 Jbeta primers. Generated by immunoSEQ multiplex PCR, the TCRdb table keeps only in-frame clones and is missing some. The profile shows approximately 150,000 clones, about 72% of them singletons. The sample holds a few counts of this clone. What it binds is unknown. This TCR was sampled from a man aged 40-49 years in good health and CMV-seronegative. The specimen was PBMCs. The chain links TRBV19 to TRBJ1-4, with D possibly being TRBD1 (5 bases). Here the CDR3 reads CASTPQTATNEKLFF. The CDR3 region has the DNA TGTGCCAGTACTCCCCAGACAGCAACTAATGAAAAACTGTTTTTT.